This T cell receptor beta chain was observed in a study of cytomegalovirus exposure and HLA in healthy donors. Germline V gene data show CDR1 as MDHEN and CDR2 as SYDVKM. The CDR3 covers 16 residues. V dropped 3 bases and J dropped 3 bases, with 14 bases sitting between them. PCR used 60 Vbeta primers and 13 Jbeta primers. Repertoires were generated with immunoSEQ multiplex PCR, while TCRdb's copy carries only in-frame clones and drops some. Of 150,000 to 200,000 clones in the sample, 70% to 80% were seen once. The TCR comes from a woman aged 45-65 years in good health and CMV-seronegative. The V call is TRBV28, the J call TRBJ2-2, with D possibly being TRBD1 (6 bases). Specimen: PBMCs. Written as DNA, the CDR3 is TGTGCCAGCAGTTTGGGGAAAGGGACACACACCGGGGAGCTGTTTTTT. Its protein is CASSLGKGTHTGELFF. Full variable domain (outside the CDR3, taken from reference TRBV28 and TRBJ2-2): DVKVTQSSRYLVKRTGEKVFLECVQDMDHENMFWYRQDPGLGLRLIYFSYDVKMKEKGDIPEGYSVSREKKERFSLILESASTNQTSMYLCASSLGKGTHTGELFFGEGSRLTVL.